These 24 T cell receptor beta chains originate from one sample sequenced in a study of control samples from healthy donors and cancer patients (dated by TCRdb to between 2020 and 2021). Libraries were constructed by the immunoSEQ multiplex PCR assay. TCRdb limited this immuneACCESS table to in-frame rearrangements with V and J called. A share of clones is missing; checked studies link under half to unresolved V genes, and the rest is unexplained. In this sample the table shows tens of thousands of clones, under 90% of which occur a single time. Together, the top ten hold 4.5% to 7% of the sample. Input material: blood. The receptor set was obtained from a man aged 50 to 59 in good health.

The V gene is TRBV6-4, the J gene TRBJ2-2, with 8 bases aligning to TRBD1. Germline loops: CDR1 MRHNA, CDR2 SNTAGT. V trimming: 6 bases; J trimming: 3 bases; junction bases outside the gene matches: 3. This CDR3 has 14 residues. CDR3 amino acids: CASSRGLDTGELFF. CDR3 coding DNA: TGTGCCAGCAGCAGGGGGCTTGACACCGGGGAGCTGTTTTTT.

The V and J genes are TRBV9 and TRBJ2-1; no clear D gene. Looked up from germline, CDR1 is SGDLS and CDR2 is YYNGEE. The ends were cut back, 4 bases at V and 0 bases at J, with 11 bases in the middle. This CDR3 is built from 15 residues. CDR3: CASSSGSFSYNEQFF. CDR3 nucleotides: TGTGCCAGCAGCTCAGGTTCTTTCTCCTACAATGAGCAGTTCTTC.

This clone was counted a single time. CDR3: CASRGLADPQETQYF. In DNA, the CDR3 is TGTGCCAGCAGAGGACTAGCGGACCCACAAGAGACCCAGTACTTC. The V call is TRBV2, the J call TRBJ2-5, with TRBD2 matching 10 bases. Germline loops: CDR1 SNHLY, CDR2 FYNNEI. The V segment lost 6 bases and the J segment 2 bases; nucleotides outside the gene matches: 6. There are 15 residues in the CDR3. The entire variable domain, with the rest obtained from reference TRBV2 and TRBJ2-5, is as follows: EPEVTQTPSHQVTQMGQEVILRCVPISNHLYFYWYRQILGQKVEFLVSFYNNEISEKSEIFDDQFSVERPDGSNFTLKIRSTKLEDSAMYFCASRGLADPQETQYFGPGTRLLVL.

The chain joins TRBV7-9 to TRBJ1-5; D is undetermined. This CDR3 has 13 residues. Germline-derived CDR1 and CDR2 are SEHNR and FQNEAQ (reference sequence). V was cut by 1 base and J by 2 bases, with 3 bases left in between. The CDR3 DNA reads as TGTGCCAGCAGCTTAGTGGGCAATCAGCCCCAGCATTTT. Protein sequence: CASSLVGNQPQHF.

The V call is TRBV15, the J call TRBJ1-3; TRBD1 is a possible D gene (6 bases). Trimming left V 8 bases short and J 6 bases short, with 14 bases between. The CDR3 runs 13 residues. Germline CDR1 LNHNV, CDR2 YYDKDF (reference sequence). For the CDR3, the DNA is TGTGCCACCTCTACAGGGTTGGAAAACACCATATATTTT. It yields the protein CATSTGLENTIYF.

This chain joins TRBV14 and TRBJ1-1; D may be TRBD1 (5 bases). This CDR3 has 14 amino acids. V lost 0 bases and J lost 5, with 10 bases in between. Germline assignment: CDR1 SGHDN and CDR2 FVKESK. CDR3 sequence: CASSQDARVTEAFF. In nucleotides, the CDR3 is TGTGCCAGCAGCCAAGATGCCAGGGTTACTGAAGCTTTCTTT.

Concerning this clone itself: Other DNA sequences in this specimen translate into the identical CDR3. The CDR3 DNA reads as TGTGCCAGCACCTTCGGCCCGAACACTGAAGCTTTCTTT. It codes for CASTFGPNTEAFF. The rearrangement uses TRBV12-3 or TRBV12-4 and TRBJ1-1; unclear D gene. The V gene lost 7 bases and the J gene lost 1 base, with 10 bases spanning the gap. The CDR3 spans 13 residues.

The chain has TRBV18 and TRBJ1-2; TRBD1 agrees at 10 bases. The germline gives CDR1 KGHSH, CDR2 LQKENI. The CDR3 runs 14 residues. J lost 7 bases, V lost 3 bases, and 5 bases had no gene match. The DNA of the CDR3 is TGTGCCAGCTCACCTCGACAGGGGGCAGGTGGCTACACCTTC. Residues: CASSPRQGAGGYTF.

The J gene is TRBJ2-1, the V gene TRBV7-6; 12 positions agree with TRBD2. The CDR3 runs to 17 residues. CDR1 is SGHVS and CDR2 is FNYEAQ in the germline V gene. With V trimmed by 3 bases and J by 0 bases, 3 bases remained unmatched. The CDR3 protein is CASSFSSGGASYNEQFF. DNA for the CDR3: TGTGCCAGCAGCTTCTCTAGCGGGGGGGCCTCCTACAATGAGCAGTTCTTC.

This clone turned up a few times. The chain carries TRBV7-9 and TRBJ1-4, with TRBD1 as a possible D gene (6 bases). Trimming took off 3 bases at V and 7 bases at J, with 6 bases between the two ends. The CDR3 loop spans 12 amino acids. The V gene's germline CDR1 is SEHNR and CDR2 FQNEAQ (reference sequence). This CDR3 reads CASSFRGEKLFF. CDR3 sequence (DNA): TGTGCCAGCAGCTTCAGGGGTGAAAAACTGTTTTTT.

V and J are TRBV6-2 or TRBV6-3 and TRBJ1-5; TRBD1 aligns across 7 bases. The CDR3 runs to 16 residues. The trim removed 5 bases at V and 7 bases at J, leaving 14 bases unmatched. Germline V lookup: CDR1 MNHEY, CDR2 SVGEGT. The CDR3 region has the DNA TGTGCCAGCAGTGCCCAGCGTGACAGGGAACGGCAGCCCCAGCATTTT. Residues: CASSAQRDRERQPQHF.

The chain joins TRBV2 to TRBJ1-1; D possibly corresponds to TRBD1 (6 bases). Trimming pared 5 bases from V and 2 bases from J, leaving 12 bases between. The CDR3 extends over 14 amino acids. CDR1 and CDR2 from the germline V gene are SNHLY and FYNNEI. CDR3 in amino acids: CASSKQGINTEAFF. The CDR3 DNA reads as TGTGCCAGCAGTAAACAGGGAATCAACACTGAAGCTTTCTTT.

This chain uses TRBV5-1 with TRBJ1-1; a possible D gene is TRBD1 (5 bases). V was clipped by 0 bases and J by 1 base, with 10 bases between them. Germline CDR1 and CDR2: SGHRS and YFSETQ. CDR3 size: 15 residues. The CDR3 coding sequence is TGCGCCAGCAGCTTGGGCAGGGTCGGGAACACTGAAGCTTTCTTT. This translates into CASSLGRVGNTEAFF.

This chain joins TRBV7-2 and TRBJ2-2, with no clear D. Germline lookup yields CDR1 SGHTA and CDR2 FQGNSA. The V gene lost 2 bases and the J gene lost 6 bases, with 7 bases spanning the gap. The CDR3 covers 13 residues. This CDR3 reads CASSLSWPGELFF. In nucleotides, the CDR3 is TGTGCCAGCAGCTTAAGTTGGCCCGGGGAGCTGTTTTTT.

V gene TRBV6-4 combines with J gene TRBJ2-1; 10 positions match TRBD2. V lost 5 bases, J lost 3 bases, and 4 bases stayed unmatched. Germline-derived CDR1 and CDR2 are MRHNA and SNTAGT. The CDR3 extends over 15 amino acids. CDR3 coding DNA: TGTGCCAGCAGTCCTAGCGGGGGAAACTACAATGAGCAGTTCTTC. This translates into CASSPSGGNYNEQFF.

J is TRBJ2-3 and V is TRBV5-1; 12 bases are a match to TRBD2. This CDR3 has 16 residues. The junction had 10 bases not matched to a gene; V was cut back by 4 bases and J by 7 bases. Germline CDR1 is SGHRS and CDR2 is YFSETQ. CDR3 sequence (DNA): TGCGCCAGCAGCCTTAGACTAGCGGGGGACTCTTATACGCAGTATTTT. The encoded protein is CASSLRLAGDSYTQYF.

V gene TRBV25-1 combines with J gene TRBJ2-5; TRBD1 matches at 7 bases. Germline V gene data show CDR1 as MGHDK and CDR2 as SYGVNS. There are 14 residues in the CDR3. Germline trimming cut 3 bases from V and 3 bases from J; bases unmatched to any gene: 4. The CDR3 nucleotides read TGTGCCAGCAGTGAGACAGGGAGTAAAGAGACCCAGTACTTC. Amino acid sequence: CASSETGSKETQYF.

This rearrangement joins TRBV5-1 to TRBJ2-7; 12 positions agree with TRBD1. After removal of 0 bases from V and 4 bases from J, the junction contained 11 bases not matched to a gene. The germline V gene has CDR1 SGHRS and CDR2 YFSETQ. The CDR3 is 18 amino acids. In DNA, the CDR3 is TGCGCCAGCAGCTTGGCCTTGTTGGGGACAGGGGGCACGTACGAGCAGTACTTC. This codes for CASSLALLGTGGTYEQYF.

The chain uses TRBV5-6 and TRBJ1-1; D uncertain. The CDR3 runs 14 residues. V lost 0 bases and J lost 1, with 7 bases in between. The germline gives CDR1 SGHDT, CDR2 YYEEEE. CDR3 in amino acids: CASSLGGRNTEAFF. CDR3 sequence (DNA): TGTGCCAGCAGCTTGGGGGGAAGGAACACTGAAGCTTTCTTT.

This chain connects TRBV18 to TRBJ1-1, with 9 bases matching TRBD1. CDR1 is KGHSH, CDR2 LQKENI, per germline. V lost 2 bases to trimming and J lost 8 bases; unmatched junction nucleotides: 9. This CDR3 is 15 amino acids long. Here the CDR3 reads CASSPNGRDRGEAFF. CDR3 in DNA: TGTGCCAGCTCACCAAATGGACGCGACAGGGGGGAAGCTTTCTTT. Full variable domain (rest looked up from reference TRBV18 and TRBJ1-1): NAGVMQNPRHLVRRRGQEARLRCSPMKGHSHVYWYRQLPEEGLKFMVYLQKENIIDESGMPKERFSAEFPKEGPSILRIQQVVRGDSAAYFCASSPNGRDRGEAFFGQGTRLTVV.

V gene TRBV5-1 combines with J gene TRBJ2-1; TRBD2 matches at 10 bases. The ends lost 5 bases at V and 9 bases at J; junction bases unmatched: 5. Per the germline V gene, CDR1 is SGHRS and CDR2 is YFSETQ. The CDR3 covers 13 residues. In DNA form, the CDR3 reads TGCGCCAGCAGTCTAGCGGGGGCGGGTGAGCAGTTCTTC. This codes for CASSLAGAGEQFF.

This clone was observed a few times. The genes are TRBV19 and TRBJ1-1; TRBD1 matches 7 bases. With V trimmed by 4 bases and J by 4 bases, 9 bases remained unmatched. Germline values: CDR1 LNHDA, CDR2 SQIVND (reference sequence). This CDR3 is 15 amino acids long. This CDR3 reads CASSTGSPGGTEAFF. The CDR3 coding sequence is TGTGCCAGTAGTACCGGTTCACCAGGGGGCACTGAAGCTTTCTTT.

This clone was seen just once. The chain employs TRBV5-1 and TRBJ1-6; possible D gene TRBD1, 6 bases. Germline V gene sequence: CDR1 SGHRS, CDR2 YFSETQ. Deletions cut 0 bases from V and 4 bases from J, with 17 bases between. There are 18 residues in the CDR3. CDR3 sequence (DNA): TGCGCCAGCAGCTTGGCCTCGTCAGGGGATTCATATAATTCACCCCTCCACTTT. This sequence encodes CASSLASSGDSYNSPLHF.

V and J are TRBV2 and TRBJ2-1; the D gene is possibly TRBD2 (6 bases). Germline V gene lookup returns CDR1 SNHLY and CDR2 FYNNEI. V was pared by 4 bases and J by 0 bases, with 10 bases between. The CDR3 is 15 residues long. The CDR3 nucleotides are TGTGCCAGCAGTGGCGGGGTGGGCTCCTACAATGAGCAGTTCTTC. This sequence encodes CASSGGVGSYNEQFF.